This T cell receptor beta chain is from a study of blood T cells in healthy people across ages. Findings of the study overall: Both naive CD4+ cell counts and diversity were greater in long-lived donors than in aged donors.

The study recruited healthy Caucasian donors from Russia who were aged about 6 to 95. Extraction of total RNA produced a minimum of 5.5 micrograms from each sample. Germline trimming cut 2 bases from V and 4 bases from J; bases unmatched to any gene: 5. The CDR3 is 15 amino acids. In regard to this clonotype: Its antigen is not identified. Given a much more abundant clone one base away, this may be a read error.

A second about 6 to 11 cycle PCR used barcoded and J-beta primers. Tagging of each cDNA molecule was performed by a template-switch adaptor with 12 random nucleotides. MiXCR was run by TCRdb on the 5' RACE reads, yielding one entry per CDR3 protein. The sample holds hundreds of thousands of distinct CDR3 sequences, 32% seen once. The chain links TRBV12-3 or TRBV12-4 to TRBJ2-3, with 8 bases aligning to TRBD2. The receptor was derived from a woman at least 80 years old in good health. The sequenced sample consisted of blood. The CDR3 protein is CASSLWGLDADTQYF. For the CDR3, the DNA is TGTGCCAGCAGTTTATGGGGACTAGATGCAGATACGCAGTATTTT.